This TCR beta chain is drawn from a study of T-cell reconstitution after alpha-beta-depleted transplantation in children. There are a few counts of this clonotype. The TCRbeta library incorporated unique molecular identifiers. One entry per CDR3 protein results from TCRdb running MiXCR on the PCR reads. The data show about 610,000 distinct CDR3 sequences, over 9.5% seen once. CDR1 SGHTA and CDR2 FQGTGA come from the germline V gene. V shed 5 bases and J 0 bases; nucleotides not matched to a gene: 6. This CDR3 comprises 17 residues. The chain carries TRBV7-3 and TRBJ2-3; 12 nucleotides match TRBD2. The sequence derives from a human donor who donated a stem cell graft to a child with acute myeloid leukemia. Sequencing used PBMCs from the stem cell graft donor, obtained from the stem cell graft. The CDR3 DNA is TGTGCCAGCAGCCTCGGACTAGCGGGACCTAGCACAGATACGCAGTATTTT. It yields the protein CASSLGLAGPSTDTQYF.